The present TCR beta chain was sequenced within a study of blood T cell repertoires in COVID-19. Study-wide background: COVID-19 samples from acute and convalescent phases originated in the United States, Italy and Spain.

The germline CDR1 and CDR2 sequences are MRHNA and SNTAGT. The V and J ends lost 3 bases and 5 bases, in that order; junction bases with no gene match: 5. The CDR3 spans 15 residues. The data were produced by immunoSEQ multiplex PCR, yet TCRdb's version contains in-frame clones alone and is incomplete. The table has a few hundred thousand clones, about 90% seen once. The source material was peripheral blood. The origin of this receptor is a middle-aged man with acute or convalescent COVID-19. The rearrangement links TRBV6-4 to TRBJ2-1; 9 positions agree with TRBD2. CDR3 protein: CASSEGLAGNNEQFF. The CDR3 DNA follows: TGTGCCAGCAGTGAGGGGCTAGCGGGGAACAATGAGCAGTTCTTC.